A single sample is the source of the 17 T cell receptor beta chains below, sequenced in a study of T cells in Graves' hyperthyroidism and ophthalmopathy. RNA transcripts yielded amplified TCR beta CDR3 regions. The TCR CDR3 first-round RT-PCR relied on the HTBI primer set. Via MiXCR, TCRdb re-called the multiplex PCR reads, giving one row per CDR3 protein. This repertoire shows approximately 560,000 distinct CDR3 sequences, about a sixth found once; its top ten account for under 8%. Sequencing was performed on blood. The receptors stem from a woman in her thirties with Graves' hyperthyroidism.

This clonotype was seen many times. This chain joins TRBV10-3 and TRBJ1-1; D not resolved. The CDR3 runs 14 residues. V dropped 0 bases and J dropped 3 bases, with 8 bases sitting between them. Germline CDR1 and CDR2: ENHRY and SYGVKD. CDR3 DNA sequence: TGTGCCATCAGTGAGTCTGGACCCGACACTGAAGCTTTCTTT. It is translated as CAISESGPDTEAFF.

This clonotype was counted a few times. V gene TRBV7-6 combines with J gene TRBJ2-5; TRBD2 matches 7 bases. V gave up 1 base and J gave up 2 bases; unmatched junction bases: 4. The length of the CDR3 is 15 residues. In germline, CDR1 is SGHVS, CDR2 FNYEAQ. CDR3 sequence (DNA): TGTGCCAGCAGCTTAGTTACAGCGGGACAAGAGACCCAGTACTTC. Translation: CASSLVTAGQETQYF. Filled out from reference TRBV7-6 and TRBJ2-5, the complete variable domain reads GAGVSQSPRYKVTKRGQDVALRCDPISGHVSLYWYRQALGQGPEFLTYFNYEAQQDKSGLPNDRFSAERPEGSISTLTIQRTEQRDSAMYRCASSLVTAGQETQYFGPGTRLLVL.

V gene TRBV30 combines with J gene TRBJ2-5, with TRBD2 identical over 7 bases. Losses at the gene ends were 0 bases for V and 4 bases for J; bases not matched to a gene: 8. The germline V gene has CDR1 GTSNPN and CDR2 SVGIG (reference sequence). The CDR3 totals 15 residues. CDR3 in amino acids: CAWSVGAGRGETQYF. The CDR3 DNA sequence: TGTGCCTGGAGTGTAGGAGCGGGGCGCGGAGAGACCCAGTACTTC.

This clonotype was recorded at least ten times. CDR3 region: CASSILAGASYNEQFF. The CDR3 nucleotides read TGTGCCAGCAGCATTCTAGCGGGAGCGTCCTACAATGAGCAGTTCTTC. The rearrangement joins TRBV7-3 to TRBJ2-1; 10 bases match TRBD2. Germline V lookup: CDR1 SGHTA, CDR2 FQGTGA. The CDR3 totals 16 residues. Trimming at V came to 5 bases and at J to 1 base, leaving 5 bases not matched to a gene.

This clonotype was detected a few times. The chain links TRBV24-1 to TRBJ2-2; no reliable D call. CDR3 length: 13 amino acids. Trimming shortened V by 1 base and J by 5 bases, and 4 bases separated the two germline ends. Germline V gene sequence: CDR1 KGHDR, CDR2 SFDVKD. The CDR3 here is CATSDLGTGELFF. The CDR3 nucleotides are TGTGCCACCAGTGATTTAGGAACCGGGGAGCTGTTTTTT.

CDR3 amino acids: CASSYPDENSPLHF. DNA for the CDR3: TGTGCCAGCAGTTATCCAGACGAAAATTCACCCCTCCACTTT. This chain connects TRBV2 to TRBJ1-6; D call uncertain. Between the trimmed V and J ends, which lost 5 bases and 7 bases, there was a span of 12 bases. This CDR3 comprises 14 residues. The V gene's germline CDR1 is SNHLY and CDR2 FYNNEI. Filled out from reference TRBV2 and TRBJ1-6, the complete variable domain reads EPEVTQTPSHQVTQMGQEVILRCVPISNHLYFYWYRQILGQKVEFLVSFYNNEISEKSEIFDDQFSVERPDGSNFTLKIRSTKLEDSAMYFCASSYPDENSPLHFGNGTRLTVT.

This clonotype turned up a few times. The chain employs TRBV11-3 and TRBJ2-1; D possibly corresponds to TRBD1 (5 bases). Trimming pared 4 bases from V and 2 bases from J, leaving 12 bases between. The CDR3 runs 15 residues. In germline, CDR1 is SGHNT, CDR2 YENEEA. The DNA of the CDR3 is TGTGCCAGCAGCTCCCTAGGGGCCCCCTACAATGAGCAGTTCTTC. It yields the protein CASSSLGAPYNEQFF.

This clonotype showed up many times. The chain has TRBV29-1 and TRBJ1-1; perhaps TRBD1 as D (6 bases). CDR1 is SQVTM, CDR2 ANQGSEA, per germline. V dropped 5 bases and J dropped 1 base, with 20 bases sitting between them. This CDR3 has 16 amino acids. The CDR3 sequence: CSVRLPVGTTNTEAFF. The CDR3 nucleotides are TGCAGCGTTCGCTTACCGGTTGGGACAACGAACACTGAAGCTTTCTTT. Full variable domain (rest looked up from reference TRBV29-1 and TRBJ1-1): SAVISQKPSRDICQRGTSLTIQCQVDSQVTMMFWYRQQPGQSLTLIATANQGSEATYESGFVIDKFPISRPNLTFSTLTVSNMSPEDSSIYLCSVRLPVGTTNTEAFFGQGTRLTVV.

The chain uses TRBV5-1 and TRBJ1-5; 7 positions match TRBD1. J lost 2 bases, V lost 2 bases, and 4 bases had no gene match. Germline V CDR1 and CDR2: SGHRS, YFSETQ. The CDR3 is made up of 15 amino acids. As DNA, the CDR3 is TGCGCCAGCAGCTTAAAAGGGGGCCGCAATCAGCCCCAGCATTTT. Residues: CASSLKGGRNQPQHF.

This clonotype was recorded at least ten times. V is TRBV30 and J is TRBJ1-1; 7 bases match TRBD1. Germline V gene data show CDR1 as GTSNPN and CDR2 as SVGIG (reference sequence). The CDR3 extends over 11 amino acids. V dropped 1 base and J dropped 8; count of bases not matched to a gene: 1. The CDR3 loop reads CAWSAGGEAFF. In DNA, the CDR3 is TGTGCCTGGAGTGCAGGGGGAGAAGCTTTCTTT.

The rearrangement links TRBV5-5 to TRBJ2-7; 9 bases are shared with TRBD2. Looked up from germline, CDR1 is SGHKS and CDR2 is YYEKEE (reference sequence). The CDR3 spans 15 residues. The junction had 8 bases not matched to a gene; V was cut back by 2 bases and J by 5 bases. Here the CDR3 DNA reads TGTGCCAGCAGCTTTGGGCGGGAGGGCCCCCACGAGCAGTACTTC. It is translated as CASSFGREGPHEQYF.

In this sample, this clonotype turned up many times. The rearrangement joins TRBV5-6 to TRBJ2-1; tentatively, D is TRBD2 (5 bases). Germline V gene sequence: CDR1 SGHDT, CDR2 YYEEEE. Trimming took 5 bases from V and 4 from J, leaving 7 bases between them. The CDR3 is made up of 12 amino acids. Here the CDR3 reads CASRADYNEQFF. In nucleotides, the CDR3 is TGTGCCAGCAGAGCGGATTACAATGAGCAGTTCTTC.

This rearrangement joins TRBV10-1 to TRBJ2-7, with 9 bases identical to TRBD2. The V gene end was trimmed by 0 bases and the J gene end by 6 bases; junction bases not matched to a gene: 9. Germline loops: CDR1 WNHNN, CDR2 SYGVQD (reference sequence). There are 16 residues in the CDR3. In DNA form, the CDR3 reads TGCGCCAGCAGTGAGTCCCGGGTAGCGGGAGTTGGCGAGCAGTACTTC. It is translated as CASSESRVAGVGEQYF.

This clonotype was detected only a few times. CDR3 nucleotides: TGTGCCAGCAGCCGCGGACTGGAAGAGACCCAGTACTTC. This sequence encodes CASSRGLEETQYF. This chain links TRBV5-5 with TRBJ2-5, with D maybe TRBD2 (5 bases). The CDR3 totals 13 residues. Germline V lookup: CDR1 SGHKS, CDR2 YYEKEE (reference sequence). Trimming removed 4 bases from V and 3 bases from J, with 10 bases in between. Looking up the rest from reference TRBV5-5 and TRBJ2-5 gives the full variable domain: DAGVTQSPTHLIKTRGQQVTLRCSPISGHKSVSWYQQVLGQGPQFIFQYYEKEERGRGNFPDRFSARQFPNYSSELNVNALLLGDSALYLCASSRGLEETQYFGPGTRLLVL.

This chain links TRBV12-3 or TRBV12-4 with TRBJ2-4, with 7 bases matching TRBD1. The ends lost 3 bases at V and 1 base at J; junction bases unmatched: 6. The CDR3 extends over 16 amino acids. CDR3 DNA sequence: TGTGCCAGCAGTTTTAGGGGGCTCGTGGCCAAAAACATTCAGTACTTC. Translation: CASSFRGLVAKNIQYF.

In its sample, this clonotype was seen many times. The chain links TRBV18 to TRBJ1-1; D is unclear. The germline V gene encodes CDR1 KGHSH and CDR2 LQKENI. The CDR3 contains 14 residues. Between the trimmed V and J ends, which lost 6 bases and 8 bases, there was a span of 19 bases. The CDR3 bases are TGTGCCAGCTCGTATGACCACAATCGGCCGGAAGCTTTCTTT. It yields the protein CASSYDHNRPEAFF.

This clonotype was picked up many times. The chain recombines TRBV28 with TRBJ2-3, with 11 bases fitting TRBD1. CDR1 is MDHEN, CDR2 SYDVKM, per germline. The J segment lost 3 bases and the V segment lost 5 bases, leaving 13 bases of the junction unmatched. This CDR3 region has 18 residues. CDR3 in DNA: TGTGCCAGCAGTCCACCGGGACAGGGGGTTTCTCGGACAGATACGCAGTATTTT. This gives the protein CASSPPGQGVSRTDTQYF.